Given below is one T cell receptor beta chain in context. Its antigen remains unidentified. These data belong to a study of cytomegalovirus exposure and HLA in healthy donors. The PCR used 60 Vbeta and 13 Jbeta primers. TCRdb's copy holds only in-frame clones and misses some; the assay was immunoSEQ multiplex PCR. The sample shows about 230,000 clones, more than 60% of them seen only once. Study results and limitations: Another analysis was done later, and it associated approximately 17,000 TCR beta sequences with HLA alleles at 0.05 false discovery rate. Fewer N-insertions than the roughly 700-donor mean were reportedly shown by an Asian-associated ancestry cluster in a later analysis.

The CDR3 is 15 residues long. Looked up from germline, CDR1 is SEHNR and CDR2 is FQNEAQ (reference sequence). After removal of 3 bases from V and 4 bases from J, the junction contained 4 bases not matched to a gene. The receptor's source is a woman between 55 and 75 years old in good health and CMV-seropositive. V and J are TRBV7-9 and TRBJ1-5, with 9 positions matching TRBD1. Sequences were obtained from PBMCs. The CDR3 nucleotides read TGTGCCAGCAGCTTCGACAGGGGGTTTAATCAGCCCCAGCATTTT. It translates to CASSFDRGFNQPQHF.